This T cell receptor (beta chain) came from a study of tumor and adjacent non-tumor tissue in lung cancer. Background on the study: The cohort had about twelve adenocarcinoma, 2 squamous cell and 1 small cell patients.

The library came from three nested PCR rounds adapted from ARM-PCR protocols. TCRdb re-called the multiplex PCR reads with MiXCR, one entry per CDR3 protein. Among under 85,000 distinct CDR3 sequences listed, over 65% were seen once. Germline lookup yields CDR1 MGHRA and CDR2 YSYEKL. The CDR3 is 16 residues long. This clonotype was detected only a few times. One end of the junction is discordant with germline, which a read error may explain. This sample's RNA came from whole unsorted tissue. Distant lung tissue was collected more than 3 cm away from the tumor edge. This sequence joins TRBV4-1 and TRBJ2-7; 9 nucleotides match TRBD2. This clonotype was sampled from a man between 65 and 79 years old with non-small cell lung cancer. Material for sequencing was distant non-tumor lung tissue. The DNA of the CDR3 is TGCGCCAACAGCCGGACATTAGCGGGAGAGGGGGACGAACAGTACTTC. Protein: CANSRTLAGEGDEQYF.